This TCR beta chain is from a study of cytomegalovirus exposure and HLA in healthy donors. Study at large: Prior work identified around 100 million unique TCR beta sequences in around 170 million T cells.

The V gene lost 4 bases and the J gene lost 1 base, with 11 bases spanning the gap. The CDR3 runs 14 residues. Germline V gene data show CDR1 as SGHDT and CDR2 as YYEEEE. The primer mix had 60 Vbeta and 13 Jbeta primers. Clones were read by immunoSEQ multiplex PCR, and TCRdb kept only the in-frame ones, dropping some. The data contain 120,000 or so clones, around four fifths of them singletons. Of note for this clone: Its specificity is not known.

Study outcomes and limitations: Among the most significant clusters, several appeared linked to common viral pathogens in a later analysis. Donors belonging to an Asian-associated ancestry cluster reportedly showed fewer N-insertions in productive TCRs than the roughly 670-donor mean, according to what a later analysis found. In a later analysis, TCR association rates varied by HLA locus: DRB1 most, HLA-C fewest.

The chain carries TRBV5-6 and TRBJ2-5, with unresolved D. This TCR derives from a woman between 35 and 50 years old in good health and CMV-seropositive. Source material: PBMCs. The CDR3 nucleotides are TGTGCCAGCAGCCTCTTATGGGCCCAAGAGACCCAGTACTTC. It translates to CASSLLWAQETQYF.